Below are 17 T cell receptor beta chains sequenced from a single sample in a study of shared clonotypes between healthy human individuals. The table came from immunoSEQ multiplex PCR; TCRdb's copy has only in-frame clones and leaves some out. The sample has over a million clones; approximately 78% are singletons. Sequences were obtained from memory CD4+ T cells from PBMCs. Subset specified: CD45RA-negative fraction. Receptors were obtained from a man between 18 and 35 years old in good health. Some clones in this sample may be carry-over from other donors' samples.

The rearrangement links TRBV18 to TRBJ2-7; TRBD2 matches at 7 bases. J was trimmed by 3 bases and V by 3 bases; bases with no gene match: 8. Germline CDR1 and CDR2: KGHSH and LQKENI. The CDR3 has 15 residues. The CDR3 reads CASSPAPGGSYEQYF. As DNA, the CDR3 is TGTGCCAGCTCACCCGCCCCGGGGGGAAGCTACGAGCAGTACTTC.

The chain is built from TRBV6-1 and TRBJ2-7; D might be TRBD2 (5 bases). Per germline, CDR1 MNHNS and CDR2 SASEGT. Trimming removed 8 bases from V and 3 bases from J, with 11 bases in between. CDR3 size: 12 residues. In nucleotides, the CDR3 is TGTGCCAGCGGCGGGCCCCGCTACGAGCAGTACTTC. It translates to CASGGPRYEQYF.

As for this clone: Possible read error: a much larger clone is one base away. The V and J genes are TRBV6-6 and TRBJ1-2; D gene ambiguous. Looked up from germline, CDR1 is MNHNY and CDR2 is SVGAGI (reference sequence). The CDR3 spans 14 residues. The chain's CDR3 is CVSRTPGLNYGYTF. CDR3 DNA sequence: TGTGTCAGCAGAACCCCCGGCCTCAACTATGGCTACACCTTC.

The chain combines TRBV4-1 with TRBJ2-7; D is possibly TRBD2 (5 bases). Trimming left V 1 base short and J 5 bases short, with 15 bases between. Looked up from germline, CDR1 is MGHRA and CDR2 is YSYEKL. This CDR3 is 15 amino acids long. The CDR3 coding sequence is TGCGCCAGCAGCCAAGTAAGGACTTCTCGGAACGAGCAGTACTTC. The encoded protein is CASSQVRTSRNEQYF.

The chain has TRBV2 and TRBJ1-1, with D unresolved. The CDR3 has 13 amino acids. Germline values: CDR1 SNHLY, CDR2 FYNNEI. V lost 6 bases, J lost 0 bases, and 8 bases lay in between. The CDR3 sequence is CASRGPMNTEAFF. DNA of the CDR3: TGTGCCAGCAGGGGCCCGATGAACACTGAAGCTTTCTTT.

The rearrangement links TRBV18 to TRBJ1-2, with D maybe TRBD1 (5 bases). V was shortened by 0 bases and J by 6 bases, with 11 bases between the two germline ends. The CDR3 is 14 amino acids. Germline CDR1 KGHSH, CDR2 LQKENI. CDR3 protein: CASSPPSDRHGYTF. The CDR3 coding sequence is TGTGCCAGCTCACCACCGAGCGACAGACATGGCTACACCTTC.

The rearrangement links TRBV19 to TRBJ2-5; D is unresolved. The CDR3 totals 12 residues. Germline CDR1 and CDR2: LNHDA and SQIVND (reference sequence). V dropped 6 bases and J dropped 2 bases, with 7 bases sitting between them. The CDR3 reads CASSDPQETQYF. The CDR3 nucleotides are TGTGCCAGTAGCGACCCGCAAGAGACCCAGTACTTC.

This sequence joins TRBV4-2 and TRBJ2-1; D unclear. V was cut by 0 bases and J by 1 base, with 10 bases left in between. This CDR3 is built from 16 residues. Germline V lookup: CDR1 LGHNA, CDR2 YNFKEQ. The CDR3 loop is CASSQDYGRSYNEQFF. For the CDR3, the DNA is TGTGCCAGCAGCCAAGATTACGGCAGGTCCTACAATGAGCAGTTCTTC.

The chain employs TRBV19 and TRBJ1-1, with D unclear. Trimming took off 9 bases at V and 1 base at J, with 18 bases between the two ends. The V gene's germline CDR1 is LNHDA and CDR2 SQIVND (reference sequence). CDR3 length: 15 amino acids. The CDR3 sequence: CASEMSRIRNTEAFF. CDR3 coding DNA: TGTGCCAGCGAAATGAGTAGAATACGGAACACTGAAGCTTTCTTT.

This rearrangement joins TRBV7-9 to TRBJ1-1; D is unresolved. The CDR3 spans 18 residues. Trimming cost V 5 bases and J 0 bases, with 22 bases left between them. Germline V lookup: CDR1 SEHNR, CDR2 FQNEAQ (reference sequence). The CDR3: CASSHARTENGMNTEAFF. In nucleotides, the CDR3 is TGTGCCAGCAGCCATGCTAGGACTGAAAATGGTATGAACACTGAAGCTTTCTTT.

This sequence joins TRBV7-8 and TRBJ2-5; D may be TRBD1 or TRBD2 (6 bases each). The germline V gene encodes CDR1 SGHVS and CDR2 FQNEAQ. The CDR3 runs 17 residues. V was shortened by 5 bases and J by 2 bases, with 21 bases between the two germline ends. The CDR3 region has the DNA TGTGCCAGCAGCCCCTATCAGCGGAGGGGGTCTCAAGAGACCCAGTACTTC. Protein sequence: CASSPYQRRGSQETQYF.

The V call is TRBV11-2, the J call TRBJ2-7; D ambiguous. Trimming shortened V by 5 bases and J by 6 bases, and 11 bases separated the two germline ends. There are 12 residues in the CDR3. Per germline, CDR1 SGHAT and CDR2 FQNNGV. The CDR3 DNA reads as TGTGCCAGCAGCCCCCTCGGTATCGAGCAGTACTTC. It translates to CASSPLGIEQYF.

This clone has a single count. CDR3 sequence (DNA): TGCAGCGTTGAAGCTGAGATTAGGACAGGGGGCTGGTACACCGGGGAGCTGTTTTTT. Protein product: CSVEAEIRTGGWYTGELFF. The chain combines TRBV29-1 with TRBJ2-2; 11 nucleotides match TRBD1. CDR1 SQVTM and CDR2 ANQGSEA come from the germline V gene. V dropped 1 base and J dropped 3; count of bases not matched to a gene: 13. CDR3 length: 19 amino acids.

This rearrangement joins TRBV12-5 to TRBJ2-4; possibly TRBD1 for D (5 bases). The germline gives CDR1 LGHNT, CDR2 FRNRAP. V was clipped by 9 bases and J by 2 bases, with 23 bases between them. The CDR3 runs 17 residues. CDR3: CASAHDQAGHSKNIQYF. DNA for the CDR3: TGTGCTAGCGCACACGACCAAGCCGGACATTCCAAAAACATTCAGTACTTC.

The DNA of the CDR3 is TGCGCCAGCAGCAGCAGGGACAACTACGAGCAGTACTTC. Translating gives CASSSRDNYEQYF. The chain has TRBV5-1 and TRBJ2-7; TRBD1 might be the D (6 bases). The germline V and J ends were trimmed by 4 bases and 3 bases, with 11 bases remaining between them. The CDR3 consists of 13 residues. CDR1 and CDR2 (germline): SGHRS, YFSETQ.

The V gene is TRBV25-1, the J gene TRBJ2-3; TRBD2 matches at 7 bases. J was trimmed by 5 bases and V by 6 bases; bases with no gene match: 8. CDR3 length: 14 residues. Germline lookup yields CDR1 MGHDK and CDR2 SYGVNS. DNA for the CDR3: TGTGCCAGCAGACCTAGCGGAACCATAGATACGCAGTATTTT. This codes for CASRPSGTIDTQYF. Variable domain in full (rest from reference TRBV25-1 and TRBJ2-3): EADIYQTPRYLVIGTGKKITLECSQTMGHDKMYWYQQDPGMELHLIHYSYGVNSTEKGDLSSESTVSRIRTEHFPLTLESARPSHTSQYLCASRPSGTIDTQYFGPGTRLTVL.

This clone was counted a few times. The CDR3 loop reads CAISPQGFGYTF. The DNA of the CDR3 is TGTGCCATCAGTCCACAGGGTTTCGGCTACACCTTC. The chain combines TRBV10-3 with TRBJ1-2, with a possible D match to TRBD1 (6 bases). CDR1 is ENHRY and CDR2 is SYGVKD in the germline V gene. The CDR3 sequence is 12 residues long. V lost 5 bases and J lost 8, with 12 bases in between.